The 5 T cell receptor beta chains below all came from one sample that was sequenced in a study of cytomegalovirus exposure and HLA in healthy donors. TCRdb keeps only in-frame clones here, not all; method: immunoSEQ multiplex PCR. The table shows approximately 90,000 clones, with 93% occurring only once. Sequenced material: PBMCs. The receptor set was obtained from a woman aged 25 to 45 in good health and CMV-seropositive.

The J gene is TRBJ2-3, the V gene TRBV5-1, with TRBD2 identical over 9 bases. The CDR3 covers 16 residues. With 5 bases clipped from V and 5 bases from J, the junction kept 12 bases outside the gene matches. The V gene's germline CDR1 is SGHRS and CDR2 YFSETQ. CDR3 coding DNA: TGCGCCAGCAGAATAGCGGGAGCGGGGTCAGGAGATACGCAGTATTTT. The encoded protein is CASRIAGAGSGDTQYF.

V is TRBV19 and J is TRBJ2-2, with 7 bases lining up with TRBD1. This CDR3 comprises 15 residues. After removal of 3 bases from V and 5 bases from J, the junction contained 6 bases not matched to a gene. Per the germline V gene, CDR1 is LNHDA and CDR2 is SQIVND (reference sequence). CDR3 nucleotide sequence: TGTGCCAGTAGTATCGCTACAGGGGCAACCGGGGAGCTGTTTTTT. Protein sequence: CASSIATGATGELFF.

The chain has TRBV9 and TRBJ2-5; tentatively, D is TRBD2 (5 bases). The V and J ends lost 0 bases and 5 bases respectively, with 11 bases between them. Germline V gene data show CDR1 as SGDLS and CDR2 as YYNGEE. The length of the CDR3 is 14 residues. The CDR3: CASSVDVGGETQYF. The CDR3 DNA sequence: TGTGCCAGCAGCGTAGATGTGGGCGGGGAGACCCAGTACTTC.

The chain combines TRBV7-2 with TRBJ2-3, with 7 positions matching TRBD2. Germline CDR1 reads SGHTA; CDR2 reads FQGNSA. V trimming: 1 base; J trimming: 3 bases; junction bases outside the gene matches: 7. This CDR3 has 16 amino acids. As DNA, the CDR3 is TGTGCCAGCAGCTTAGATGGACTAGTTCAAACAGATACGCAGTATTTT. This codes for CASSLDGLVQTDTQYF.

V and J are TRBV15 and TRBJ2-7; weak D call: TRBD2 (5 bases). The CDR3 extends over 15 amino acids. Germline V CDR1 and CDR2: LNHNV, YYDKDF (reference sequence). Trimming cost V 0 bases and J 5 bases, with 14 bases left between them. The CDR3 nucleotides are TGTGCCACCAGCAGAGATCGCAGGACTTCAGACGAGCAGTACTTC. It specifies CATSRDRRTSDEQYF.